This paragraph covers one T cell receptor (beta chain) sequence. V gave up 3 bases and J gave up 5 bases, with 6 bases separating them. The germline CDR1 and CDR2 sequences are SGHNT and YYREEE (reference sequence). The CDR3 loop spans 12 amino acids. Sequencing was performed with immunoSEQ multiplex PCR; in TCRdb, only in-frame clones are kept and a portion is missing. The table includes around 60,000 clones, 65% to 90% detected once. These data belong to a study of technical replicates of blood from a handful of donors. This sequence joins TRBV5-4 and TRBJ1-5, with no clear D. The sample taken for sequencing was PBMCs. The clonotype was recovered from a human donor in good health. Some clones in this sample may be carry-over from other donors' samples. The chain's CDR3 is CASSYNDQPQHF. CDR3 bases: TGTGCCAGCAGCTACAATGATCAGCCCCAGCATTTT.